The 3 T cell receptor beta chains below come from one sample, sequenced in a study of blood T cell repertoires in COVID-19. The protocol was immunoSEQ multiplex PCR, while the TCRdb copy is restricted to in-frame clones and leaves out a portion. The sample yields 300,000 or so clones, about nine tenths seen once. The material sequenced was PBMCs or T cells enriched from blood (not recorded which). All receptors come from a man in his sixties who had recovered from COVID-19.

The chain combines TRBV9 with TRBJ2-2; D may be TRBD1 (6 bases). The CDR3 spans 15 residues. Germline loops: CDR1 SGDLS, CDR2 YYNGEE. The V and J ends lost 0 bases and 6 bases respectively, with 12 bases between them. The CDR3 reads CASSVASGAAGELFF. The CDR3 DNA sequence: TGTGCCAGCAGCGTAGCTTCAGGGGCCGCCGGGGAGCTGTTTTTT.

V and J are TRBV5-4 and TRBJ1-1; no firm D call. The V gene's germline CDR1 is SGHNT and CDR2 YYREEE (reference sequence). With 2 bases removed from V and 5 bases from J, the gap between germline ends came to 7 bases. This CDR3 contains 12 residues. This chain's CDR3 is CASSFPKTEAFF. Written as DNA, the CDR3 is TGTGCCAGCAGCTTTCCTAAAACTGAAGCTTTCTTT.

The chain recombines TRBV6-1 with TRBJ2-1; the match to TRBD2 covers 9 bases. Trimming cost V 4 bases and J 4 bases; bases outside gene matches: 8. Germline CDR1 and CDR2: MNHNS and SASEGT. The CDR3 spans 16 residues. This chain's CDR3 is CASSASYAGGYNEQFF. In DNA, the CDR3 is TGTGCCAGCAGTGCCAGTTATGCGGGAGGGTACAATGAGCAGTTCTTC.